The 19 T cell receptor beta chains below come from one sample, sequenced in a study of CD8+CD57+ T cells in acquired aplastic anemia. It was genomic DNA that served as the template for profiling TCR beta VDJ and CDR3. TCRdb recomputed calls from the reads with MiXCR, one row per CDR3 protein. Among some 180,000 distinct CDR3 sequences listed, 50% to 65% were seen once. All sequencing subjects had displayed CD8+CD57+ cell expansion on flow cytometry. The source material was sorted CD4+, CD8+, or CD8+CD57+ T cells (not recorded which) from PBMCs. The receptors originated from a human donor with aplastic anemia.

This chain joins TRBV20-1 and TRBJ1-1; 7 bases fit TRBD1. The germline V gene encodes CDR1 DFQATT and CDR2 SNEGSKA (reference sequence). The junction had 10 bases not matched to a gene; V was cut back by 7 bases and J by 8 bases. CDR3 length equals 12 residues. The CDR3 coding sequence is TGCAGTGGTCCGACAGGGCTTAAAGAAGCTTTCTTT. Its protein product is CSGPTGLKEAFF.

Many counts were recorded for this clonotype. The J gene is TRBJ2-4, the V gene TRBV25-1; 8 nucleotides align to TRBD1. V shed 6 bases and J 0 bases; nucleotides not matched to a gene: 4. Germline assignment: CDR1 MGHDK and CDR2 SYGVNS. CDR3 size: 15 residues. The CDR3 coding sequence is TGTGCCAGCAGCGGACAGGGTGAAGCCAAAAACATTCAGTACTTC. It yields the protein CASSGQGEAKNIQYF.

This rearrangement joins TRBV11-3 to TRBJ2-7; 7 nucleotides match TRBD2. After removal of 3 bases from V and 4 bases from J, the junction contained 9 bases not matched to a gene. The CDR3 spans 15 residues. Germline values: CDR1 SGHNT, CDR2 YENEEA. CDR3 in amino acids: CASSFGAGERYEQYF. CDR3 DNA sequence: TGTGCCAGCAGCTTCGGGGCGGGAGAGAGGTACGAGCAGTACTTC. Variable domain in full (rest from reference TRBV11-3 and TRBJ2-7): EAGVVQSPRYKIIEKKQPVAFWCNPISGHNTLYWYLQNLGQGPELLIRYENEEAVDDSQLPKDRFSAERLKGVDSTLKIQPAELGDSAVYLCASSFGAGERYEQYFGPGTRLTVT.

V and J are TRBV20-1 and TRBJ2-5; 9 nucleotides line up with TRBD1. V dropped 1 base and J dropped 7; count of bases not matched to a gene: 7. The germline V gene encodes CDR1 DFQATT and CDR2 SNEGSKA (reference sequence). The CDR3 spans 14 residues. The CDR3 sequence is CSARGDREIRTQYF. CDR3 nucleotide sequence: TGCAGTGCTAGAGGGGACAGGGAGATTCGGACCCAGTACTTC.

CDR3 amino acids: CASSPRESYEQYF. The CDR3 DNA reads TGCGCCAGCAGCCCCCGGGAAAGTTACGAGCAGTACTTC. J is TRBJ2-7 and V is TRBV5-1, with a weak D call TRBD2 (5 bases). This CDR3 is 13 amino acids long. CDR1 and CDR2 (germline): SGHRS, YFSETQ. Trimming took off 4 bases at V and 4 bases at J, with 12 bases between the two ends.

The chain employs TRBV7-8 and TRBJ2-5; D gene uncertain. The CDR3 loop spans 15 amino acids. Trimming took 4 bases from V and 3 from J, leaving 15 bases between them. Germline CDR1 is SGHVS and CDR2 is FQNEAQ. The CDR3 DNA sequence: TGTGCCAGCAGCTCCTCCCGAGGATACGAAGAGACCCAGTACTTC. Protein product: CASSSSRGYEETQYF.

V usage is TRBV10-3 and J usage is TRBJ1-2; 7 positions agree with TRBD1. Germline CDR1 and CDR2: ENHRY and SYGVKD. This CDR3 contains 14 residues. The V gene end was trimmed by 2 bases and the J gene end by 8 bases; junction bases not matched to a gene: 8. The CDR3 DNA follows: TGTGCCATCAGTGAGACCGACAGGGTTGAAGGCTACACCTTC. Encoded protein: CAISETDRVEGYTF.

This chain links TRBV9 with TRBJ2-7; 9 nucleotides match TRBD1. Germline V gene lookup returns CDR1 SGDLS and CDR2 YYNGEE. After removal of 1 base from V and 3 bases from J, the junction contained 2 bases not matched to a gene. CDR3 length: 14 residues. The CDR3 region has the DNA TGTGCCAGCAGCGTATCGGGACAGGGCTACGAGCAGTACTTC. Translating gives CASSVSGQGYEQYF.

The chain couples TRBV10-3 to TRBJ2-7; maybe TRBD1 (6 bases). Germline values: CDR1 ENHRY, CDR2 SYGVKD. V was pared by 1 base and J by 1 base, with 14 bases between. The CDR3 consists of 16 residues. CDR3 residues: CAISELDRSSSYEQYF. The CDR3 coding sequence is TGTGCCATCAGTGAGTTAGACAGGTCTTCATCCTACGAGCAGTACTTC.

The chain uses TRBV20-1 and TRBJ2-7; a possible D gene is TRBD2 (7 bases). Trimming pared 1 base from V and 9 bases from J, leaving 16 bases between. The CDR3 is 13 residues long. Germline values: CDR1 DFQATT, CDR2 SNEGSKA (reference sequence). The CDR3 DNA reads as TGCAGTGCTAGAGGGTTTGGCGGGGGCATGCAGTACTTC. This gives the protein CSARGFGGGMQYF.

This sequence joins TRBV20-1 and TRBJ2-1; 10 nucleotides agree with TRBD1. The CDR3 extends over 15 amino acids. Per germline, CDR1 DFQATT and CDR2 SNEGSKA (reference sequence). After removal of 0 bases from V and 7 bases from J, the junction contained 6 bases not matched to a gene. CDR3 loop: CSARDRDRGGNEQFF. As DNA, the CDR3 is TGCAGTGCTAGAGATAGGGACAGGGGAGGGAATGAGCAGTTCTTC.

The chain is built from TRBV20-1 and TRBJ1-1; unclear D gene. CDR1 DFQATT and CDR2 SNEGSKA come from the germline V gene (reference sequence). Between the trimmed V and J ends, which lost 3 bases and 10 bases, there was a span of 21 bases. This CDR3 is 14 amino acids long. This CDR3 reads CSASNDPGRRRAFF. As DNA, the CDR3 is TGCAGTGCTAGCAACGACCCAGGCAGAAGGAGAGCTTTCTTT.

The rearrangement joins TRBV14 to TRBJ2-7, with D hard to call. Germline assignment: CDR1 SGHDN and CDR2 FVKESK. This CDR3 contains 13 residues. V was clipped by 3 bases and J by 5 bases, with 11 bases between them. CDR3 bases: TGTGCCAGCAGCCAGTTACTGGTGAACGAGCAGTACTTC. Its protein is CASSQLLVNEQYF.

Ten or more counts support this clonotype. The V and J genes are TRBV11-2 and TRBJ2-3; 8 bases are shared with TRBD2. The CDR3 totals 16 residues. Germline trimming cut 0 bases from V and 1 base from J; bases unmatched to any gene: 3. CDR1 and CDR2 (germline): SGHAT, FQNNGV. The CDR3 region is CASSLDPAGGTDTQYF. The CDR3 coding sequence is TGTGCCAGCAGCTTAGATCCAGCGGGGGGCACAGATACGCAGTATTTT.

This clonotype occurred many times. The chain combines TRBV19 with TRBJ1-1, with D possibly TRBD1 on 5 matching bases. V dropped 4 bases and J dropped 1 base, with 10 bases sitting between them. Looked up from germline, CDR1 is LNHDA and CDR2 is SQIVND (reference sequence). The CDR3 sequence is 14 residues long. The DNA for the CDR3 is TGTGCCAGTAGTAACGGGGGGGGGAACACTGAAGCTTTCTTT. Translated: CASSNGGGNTEAFF.

This clonotype appeared a single time. This rearrangement joins TRBV14 to TRBJ2-7, with D perhaps matching TRBD2 (7 bases). In germline, CDR1 is SGHDN, CDR2 FVKESK. V was pared by 1 base and J by 7 bases, with 17 bases between. This CDR3 spans 15 amino acids. CDR3 DNA: TGTGCCAGCAGCCAAGGTCGGGGGGCGGTGTGGGAGCAGTACTTC. This gives the protein CASSQGRGAVWEQYF.

As for this clonotype: A clone one base away is much larger, so this may be a read error. V gene TRBV19 combines with J gene TRBJ1-5; 12 positions match TRBD1. Germline V gene sequence: CDR1 LNHDA, CDR2 SQIVND (reference sequence). This CDR3 has 19 amino acids. The trim removed 4 bases at V and 3 bases at J, leaving 13 bases unmatched. CDR3 region: CASSNEYSGTGGANQPQHF. The DNA for the CDR3 is TGTGCCAGTAGTAACGAGTACTCTGGGACAGGGGGCGCCAATCAGCCCCAGCATTTT.

The chain couples TRBV20-1 to TRBJ2-1, with TRBD2 identical over 9 bases. Germline V gene sequence: CDR1 DFQATT, CDR2 SNEGSKA (reference sequence). This CDR3 is built from 14 residues. The junction had 7 bases not matched to a gene; V was cut back by 6 bases and J by 4 bases. Here the CDR3 DNA reads TGCAGTGCGGGCGCTAGCGGGGTATACAATGAGCAGTTCTTC. It translates to CSAGASGVYNEQFF.

This chain links TRBV9 with TRBJ1-3, with D possibly being TRBD1 (6 bases). Germline V CDR1 and CDR2: SGDLS, YYNGEE. V lost 4 bases and J lost 1, with 9 bases in between. This CDR3 has 14 residues. The DNA of the CDR3 is TGTGCCAGCAGCCCAGGACAGTCTGGAAACACCATATATTTT. Translation: CASSPGQSGNTIYF.